The source of this T cell receptor (beta chain) is a study of blood T cell repertoires in COVID-19. In the source study's methods: Reference gene primer amplification in the assay estimated nucleated cell counts. Assay used: immunoSEQ multiplex PCR; TCRdb lists only in-frame clones, some missing. The D gene and trimming were derived from the DNA, and the V and J assignments and clone size from that table. The sample contains about 360,000 clones, 75% to 90% of which appear only once. The Seattle site enrolled patients during active infection and followed them longitudinally. Only one count was recorded for this clone. V lost 4 bases to trimming and J lost 7 bases; unmatched junction nucleotides: 2. The CDR3 spans 14 residues. Germline CDR1 is MNHEY and CDR2 is SVGAGI.

The J gene is TRBJ1-6, the V gene TRBV6-5; 9 nucleotides agree with TRBD1. Sequencing was performed on peripheral blood. The TCR was taken from a woman aged 60-75 years with COVID-19, enrolled during active disease. The CDR3 DNA sequence: TGTGCCAGCAGTTCCGACAGGGGGAATTCACCCCTCCACTTT. This codes for CASSSDRGNSPLHF.